This T cell receptor (beta chain) emerged from a study of T cell responses to AZD1222 COVID-19 vaccine. Study as a whole: Researchers grouped second doses given at about 4 or about 12 weeks into one pool. Whole-study findings and limits: White British donors predominated, females outnumbered males, and clonal diversity was possibly underestimated.

Libraries were prepared by immunoSEQ multiplex PCR; TCRdb keeps only in-frame clonotypes and omits some of them. This repertoire shows 170,000 or so clones, about 90% found once; its top ten account for 2.6%. As concerns this clone: Its antigen remains unidentified.

The CDR3 has 15 residues. The germline V gene has CDR1 LNHDA and CDR2 SQIVND (reference sequence). Unmatched junction bases numbered 13, after V lost 8 bases and J lost 5 bases. This clonotype originated in an adult in good health. The V call is TRBV19, the J call TRBJ2-7, with TRBD1 matching over 9 bases. Sequencing used peripheral blood, obtained on day 0 of AZD1222 vaccination. The DNA for the CDR3 is TGTGCCAGTGGTACCGGGGGACAGGGCTCGAACGAGCAGTACTTC. Translating gives CASGTGGQGSNEQYF. Based on the CDR3 plus reference TRBV19 and TRBJ2-7, the full variable domain is DGGITQSPKYLFRKEGQNVTLSCEQNLNHDAMYWYRQDPGQGLRLIYYSQIVNDFQKGDIAEGYSVSREKKESFPLTVTSAQKNPTAFYLCASGTGGQGSNEQYFGPGTRLTVT.